This T cell receptor (beta chain) is drawn from a study of naive and memory T cell subsets (dated by TCRdb to the late 2010s). With regard to the full study: An open-source, UMI-based TCR alpha and beta sequencing pipeline was applied to sorted naive and memory peripheral blood T cell subsets. Complete agreement was observed between the functional CMV T cell responses and the IgG serology results. RNA was DNase-treated and reverse transcribed with TCR constant-region primers, mostly using SuperScript III.

Summary of the overall study and its limitations: RNA-based TCR counts may be influenced by expression changes linked to T cell activation and differentiation. Each clonotype was defined as a single alpha or beta chain sequence rather than as a paired alpha/beta receptor. In both CD4 and CD8 cells, the Gini index increased while Shannon and inverse Simpson diversity decreased from naive through CM, EM and EMRA. Following error correction, more than 95% of naive TCR sequences occurred only once, which made naive abundance distributions much steeper than those of memory subsets. TCR abundance followed a power law with an exponent that was different for naive and memory subsets but consistent across the three individuals. A few larger clonotypes were present in naive repertoires, particularly the CD8 repertoires, and these clonotypes were possibly memory cells re-expressing CD45RA. The repertoire findings for the naive and memory subsets could not be validated against a ground truth, as none was available.

On this clonotype itself: The clone's antigen remains unknown. No base quality values were provided; no much bigger clone lies one nucleotide off.

Taken from cysteine to phenylalanine, the CDR3 has 16 residues. Only the CDR3 DNA stays, 48 bases, in frame from base 1. Based on the germline V gene, the CDR1 and CDR2 sequences are MDHEN and SYDVKM. A distance of 17 bases separates the germline ends of V and J, which lose 4 bases and 4 bases respectively. Library construction relied on UMI-ligation and nested PCR. The beta constant-region primer consisted of an equimolar mixture of two oligonucleotides that together covered TRBC1 and TRBC2. Four rounds of PCR were used to amplify ligated cDNA, with nested alpha and beta constant-region primers being used together with the SP2 primer. A single-stranded oligonucleotide bearing the SP2 primer plus a 12-nucleotide UMI was ligated onto the 3' end of the cDNA by T4 RNA ligase 1. The ligation reaction was kept at 16 degrees C for 20-24 hours. PCR2 was typically run as a SYBR Green qPCR and stopped at a predetermined threshold to prevent over-amplification. Apart from the first purification, every purification step used Agencourt AMPure XP magnetic beads. Library amounts were measured by Qubit and library quality was assessed on a TapeStation, where the main peak was expected at around 650 bp. Pooled libraries were sequenced on an Illumina MiSeq with v2 2x251 paired-end kits, typically giving about 0.85-2.3 million reads per sample. Each sample library was pooled at approximately 4.2 nM, and roughly 4.5-7.5% PhiX was included to improve cluster recognition. The authors' analysis ran thus. Using tag matching that tolerated one base-pair mismatch, Decombinator assigned V and J genes to FASTQ reads that had been processed by Demultiplexor. UMIs were used by Collapsinator to correct both sequencing errors and frequency errors arising from PCR heterogeneity. CDR3Translator translated TCRs and extracted CDR3s from the conserved cysteine to the FGXG phenylalanine, flagging non-productive sequences. Gini, Shannon entropy and inverse Simpson indices were calculated on repertoires that had been subsampled to equal numbers of UMI-defined TCRs. Power-law fits to clonotype abundance distributions were performed by maximum likelihood within the linear range. On one naive CD8 sample, the pipeline and MIGEC gave similar UMI counts, unique TCR numbers and clonal distributions. In one analysis, naive TCRs that were also found in any memory subset of the same donor were excluded from the naive repertoire. A set of several thousand CMV-associated CDR3 sequences, compiled from VDJdb and a published dataset, was used to search the repertoires. TCRdb applied fastp at Q25 and MiXCR to the public reads, then kept only in-frame beta chains. Merged by CDR3 protein, the rows form single entries marked with the most common genes and DNA. The V and J calls and clone size are TCRdb's, not the authors'. The sample table records tens of thousands of distinct CDR3 sequences; about 9.9% of these occur just once. The ten largest clones add up to about 1.3% of the sample.

Separate amplification of TCR alpha and beta chain libraries was performed from the second PCR step onward. The CMV status of each donor was determined by measuring IFNgamma production from CD4+ T cells after fresh PBMCs had been stimulated overnight with CMV viral lysate. Miltenyi beads were used first to positively select CD4 T cells, and CD8 T cells were then positively selected from the CD4-negative fraction. Cells were stained for CD3, CD4, CD8, CD45RA, CD27 and a live/dead dye and were sorted on a BD Aria II into four subsets based on CD45RA and CD27. A few healthy volunteers provided blood, and each donor's sample was split into CD4 and CD8 T cells and then further divided into four differentiation subsets. Roughly 120 ml of peripheral blood was taken from each donor, and PBMC were separated by density-gradient centrifugation on Ficoll-Paque PLUS. The sorted cells were lysed in RLT buffer, after which RNA was extracted using a Qiagen RNeasy kit and kept at -80 degrees C.

This chain is built from TRBV28 and TRBJ1-5; D gene: possibly TRBD1, on 6 matching bases. This receptor was obtained from a human donor in good health. The sample was naive CD8+ T cells from blood. Explained via the paper, the cell subset or site label denotes: naive T cells, CD45RA high CD27+. The DNA sequence is as follows: TGTGCCAGCAGTTCGGGCCCTGGACAGAGGAATCAGCCCCAGCATTTT. The translation is CASSSGPGQRNQPQHF.